These 30 T cell receptor beta chains came from one sample sequenced in a study of blood T cell repertoires in COVID-19. The assay was immunoSEQ multiplex PCR, and TCRdb's table has in-frame clones only and misses some. The sample includes roughly 220,000 clones, around 87% of them seen just once. Sequences were obtained from PBMCs or T cells enriched from blood (not recorded which). These receptors all come from a man in his thirties or forties who had been exposed to COVID-19.

This clone has just one count. This chain joins TRBV6-5 and TRBJ2-6, with D unresolved. The CDR3 is 15 amino acids. Germline-derived CDR1 and CDR2 are MNHEY and SVGAGI. V gave up 6 bases and J gave up 0 bases, with 9 bases separating them. The CDR3 loop reads CASSATISGANVLTF. The CDR3 region has the DNA TGTGCCAGCAGCGCTACCATCTCTGGGGCCAACGTCCTGACTTTC.

The chain couples TRBV6-1 to TRBJ2-4; 12 bases are a match to TRBD2. The CDR3 sequence is 18 residues long. Germline V CDR1 and CDR2: MNHNS, SASEGT. The V and J ends lost 4 bases and 3 bases, in that order; junction bases with no gene match: 10. In nucleotides, the CDR3 is TGTGCCAGCAGTGCGGAGGCTAGCGGGGGGGACCTCAAAAACATTCAGTACTTC. Translated, it gives CASSAEASGGDLKNIQYF.

This clone appeared a single time. This rearrangement joins TRBV1 to TRBJ2-2; the listed D gene, TRBD1, was not tested against the DNA. TRBV1 represents a pseudogene. This CDR3 contains 18 residues. The CDR3 here is CTSSQEFSRRANTGELFF. The CDR3 DNA is TGCACCAGCAGCCAAGAATTTTCGCGCAGGGCGAACACCGGGGAGCTGTTTTTT.

V and J are TRBV5-6 and TRBJ1-1; possible D gene TRBD1, 6 bases. This CDR3 has 15 residues. Trimming cost V 3 bases and J 5 bases, with 17 bases left between them. Germline lookup yields CDR1 SGHDT and CDR2 YYEEEE. DNA of the CDR3: TGTGCCAGCAGCTCAACCGGGACATCAGGAACTGAAGCTTTCTTT. Its translation is CASSSTGTSGTEAFF.

The V call is TRBV11-2, the J call TRBJ2-2; possibly TRBD1 for D (5 bases). V lost 5 bases to trimming and J lost 6 bases, with 16 bases between them. CDR1 and CDR2 from the germline V gene are SGHAT and FQNNGV. The CDR3 is 15 residues long. DNA of the CDR3: TGTGCCAGCAGCGCATGGCAGGGTGGGGCCGGGGAGCTGTTTTTT. It is translated as CASSAWQGGAGELFF.

In this sample, this clone turned up a few times. This sequence joins TRBV19 and TRBJ1-1; D is uncertain. CDR3 length equals 14 residues. Germline CDR1 and CDR2: LNHDA and SQIVND (reference sequence). The V end lost 9 bases, the J end lost 10 bases, and 24 bases lay between the germline ends. This chain's CDR3 is CASLRRAGEGRAFF. Here the CDR3 DNA reads TGTGCCAGCCTCCGACGAGCCGGGGAAGGTCGAGCTTTCTTT.

The chain recombines TRBV6-5 with TRBJ1-2; no reliable D call. Germline assignment: CDR1 MNHEY and CDR2 SVGAGI. The CDR3 contains 13 residues. V was clipped by 4 bases and J by 1 base, with 7 bases between them. The CDR3 region has the DNA TGTGCCAGCAGTTTGAACAGTAACTATGGCTACACCTTC. Translated, it gives CASSLNSNYGYTF.

This chain uses TRBV24-1 with TRBJ2-3, with D unclear. V gave up 0 bases and J gave up 2 bases, with 2 bases separating them. Germline CDR1 is KGHDR and CDR2 is SFDVKD. The CDR3 consists of 13 residues. The CDR3 sequence: CATSDLHTDTQYF. The CDR3, as DNA: TGTGCCACCAGTGATTTGCACACAGATACGCAGTATTTT.

The chain couples TRBV21-1 to TRBJ2-2; the table gives TRBD2 as D, unverified against the DNA. TRBV21-1 is tagged as a pseudogene. The CDR3 consists of 16 residues. CDR3 sequence reads: CASSKKGLAFTGELFF. CDR3 nucleotide sequence: TGTGCCAGCAGCAAAAAGGGACTAGCGTTCACCGGGGAGCTGTTTTTT.

V gene TRBV6-1 combines with J gene TRBJ2-7, with 10 bases identical to TRBD1. The CDR3 spans 15 residues. Germline V gene sequence: CDR1 MNHNS, CDR2 SASEGT. Trimming took 3 bases from V and 9 from J; bases not matched to a gene: 11. The CDR3 loop is CASSDGTGVGLPQYF. The CDR3 DNA follows: TGTGCCAGCAGTGACGGGACAGGGGTAGGTTTACCGCAGTACTTC.

This clone appeared a single time. The chain couples TRBV13 to TRBJ1-6; no reliable D call. V dropped 1 base and J dropped 11 bases, with 24 bases sitting between them. This CDR3 is built from 18 residues. The germline gives CDR1 PRHDT, CDR2 FYEKMQ (reference sequence). The CDR3 loop is CASSLVPNRQVGSAPLHF. The CDR3 DNA reads TGTGCCAGCAGCTTAGTCCCTAATCGCCAGGTCGGGAGCGCACCCCTCCACTTT. The entire variable domain, with the rest obtained from reference TRBV13 and TRBJ1-6, is as follows: AAGVIQSPRHLIKEKRETATLKCYPIPRHDTVYWYQQGPGQDPQFLISFYEKMQSDKGSIPDRFSAQQFSDYHSELNMSSLELGDSALYFCASSLVPNRQVGSAPLHFGNGTRLTVT.

CDR3 amino acids: CASTPDRETQYF. The CDR3 DNA sequence: TGTGCCAGCACCCCAGACAGGGAGACCCAGTACTTC. The gene calls are TRBV12-3 or TRBV12-4 and TRBJ2-5; D may be TRBD1 (6 bases). The V end was cut by 7 bases, the J end by 5 bases, with 11 bases between. This CDR3 region has 12 residues.

The chain has TRBV14 and TRBJ2-7, with TRBD1 identical over 8 bases. The ends lost 0 bases at V and 3 bases at J; junction bases unmatched: 7. The CDR3 contains 16 residues. Germline V gene data show CDR1 as SGHDN and CDR2 as FVKESK. The CDR3 region has the DNA TGTGCCAGCAGCCAAGATCAGGGGGCCTTACTCTACGAGCAGTACTTC. Translated: CASSQDQGALLYEQYF.

V is TRBV2 and J is TRBJ2-4, with 7 bases identical to TRBD2. After removal of 4 bases from V and 9 bases from J, the junction contained 3 bases not matched to a gene. This CDR3 spans 12 amino acids. The germline V gene encodes CDR1 SNHLY and CDR2 FYNNEI. CDR3 protein: CASSAGTIIQYF. The CDR3 coding sequence is TGTGCCAGCAGTGCCGGGACTATCATTCAGTACTTC.

This rearrangement joins TRBV3-1 (or the pseudogene TRBV3-2) to TRBJ1-1; no definite D call. Germline CDR1 is LGHDT and CDR2 is YNNKEL (reference sequence). This CDR3 spans 13 amino acids. The V end was cut by 2 bases, the J end by 1 base, with 5 bases between. The CDR3 bases are TGTGCCAGCAGCCAAAAGAGGAACACTGAAGCTTTCTTT. Protein product: CASSQKRNTEAFF.

The V and J genes are TRBV5-6 and TRBJ2-7; 8 positions match TRBD2. Unmatched junction bases numbered 2, after V lost 3 bases and J lost 0 bases. CDR1 SGHDT and CDR2 YYEEEE come from the germline V gene. This CDR3 region has 14 residues. In DNA form, the CDR3 reads TGTGCCAGCAGCTCGGGGGGGTACTCCTACGAGCAGTACTTC. Protein sequence: CASSSGGYSYEQYF.

The rearrangement links TRBV5-5 to TRBJ1-3; D might be TRBD1 (6 bases). Germline V gene sequence: CDR1 SGHKS, CDR2 YYEKEE (reference sequence). V was clipped by 4 bases and J by 0 bases, with 17 bases between them. This CDR3 has 17 amino acids. CDR3 DNA sequence: TGTGCCAGCAGCCAAACTCCGGGACAAAGCTCTGGAAACACCATATATTTT. It codes for CASSQTPGQSSGNTIYF.

V and J are TRBV7-9 and TRBJ2-1; 12 nucleotides align to TRBD2. CDR3 length: 15 residues. Losses at the gene ends were 5 bases for V and 9 bases for J; bases not matched to a gene: 8. Germline V gives CDR1 SEHNR, CDR2 FQNEAQ (reference sequence). CDR3 coding DNA: TGTGCCAGCAGCCCGACTAGCGGGGGTGTCGGTGAGCAGTTCTTC. This gives the protein CASSPTSGGVGEQFF.

The chain has TRBV19 and TRBJ1-2, with 8 nucleotides matching TRBD1. Per germline, CDR1 LNHDA and CDR2 SQIVND (reference sequence). Germline trimming cut 3 bases from V and 4 bases from J; bases unmatched to any gene: 16. The CDR3 loop spans 18 amino acids. DNA for the CDR3: TGTGCCAGTAGTATGGAGACGGGGGACAGGACATTCGCCTATGGCTACACCTTC. Translated, it gives CASSMETGDRTFAYGYTF.

This clone showed up just a few times. The chain employs TRBV6-5 and TRBJ1-1; TRBD1 aligns across 7 bases. In germline, CDR1 is MNHEY, CDR2 SVGAGI. The CDR3 sequence is 11 residues long. J was trimmed by 10 bases and V by 4 bases; bases with no gene match: 3. The CDR3 loop reads CASSSRQGAFF. In DNA, the CDR3 is TGTGCCAGCAGTTCGAGACAGGGAGCTTTCTTT.

This clone has a handful of counts. The chain recombines TRBV6-5 with TRBJ1-2; D might be TRBD1 (5 bases). Trimming shortened V by 0 bases and J by 5 bases, and 13 bases separated the two germline ends. The CDR3 contains 15 residues. Per germline, CDR1 MNHEY and CDR2 SVGAGI. The CDR3 sequence is CASSYSTDRPYGYTF. The CDR3 DNA follows: TGTGCCAGCAGTTACTCGACCGACAGACCTTATGGCTACACCTTC.

The CDR3 here is CAISPSGGTTGELFF. In nucleotides, the CDR3 is TGTGCCATCAGCCCTAGCGGGGGTACCACCGGGGAGCTGTTTTTT. This rearrangement joins TRBV10-3 to TRBJ2-2; 10 nucleotides align to TRBD2. Germline V CDR1 and CDR2: ENHRY, SYGVKD. This CDR3 has 15 residues. The trim removed 6 bases at V and 4 bases at J, leaving 5 bases unmatched.

This chain joins TRBV6-5 and TRBJ1-5; D remains unclear. Germline loops: CDR1 MNHEY, CDR2 SVGAGI. The CDR3 is 13 amino acids. V dropped 11 bases and J dropped 2 bases, with 13 bases sitting between them. The CDR3 DNA follows: TGTGCCTCGCTCCGAAGCGGCAATCAGCCCCAGCATTTT. Amino acid sequence: CASLRSGNQPQHF.

This rearrangement joins TRBV18 to TRBJ1-3; D remains ambiguous. Germline V gives CDR1 KGHSH, CDR2 LQKENI. The CDR3 covers 14 residues. Trimming pared 3 bases from V and 0 bases from J, leaving 6 bases between. In DNA form, the CDR3 reads TGTGCCAGCTCACCTAATAGCTCTGGAAACACCATATATTTT. This sequence encodes CASSPNSSGNTIYF.

The rearrangement links TRBV13 to TRBJ1-5, with D perhaps TRBD1 (5 bases). The CDR3 totals 18 residues. Trimming shortened V by 2 bases and J by 0 bases, and 17 bases separated the two germline ends. Germline V gene data show CDR1 as PRHDT and CDR2 as FYEKMQ (reference sequence). The CDR3 sequence: CASSLTPGASYSNQPQHF. CDR3 nucleotide sequence: TGTGCCAGCAGCTTAACCCCTGGGGCGTCCTATAGCAATCAGCCCCAGCATTTT.

To note about this clone: Additional DNA sequences in this sample encode the identical CDR3. The genes are TRBV19 and TRBJ1-1; 8 bases match TRBD1. The J segment lost 2 bases and the V segment lost 8 bases, leaving 7 bases of the junction unmatched. Germline CDR1 reads LNHDA; CDR2 reads SQIVND (reference sequence). CDR3 size: 14 residues. The CDR3 sequence is CASYTGGRNTEAFF. The CDR3, as DNA: TGTGCCAGTTACACAGGGGGAAGAAACACTGAAGCTTTCTTT. The full variable domain, in which reference TRBV19 and TRBJ1-1 provide the parts outside the CDR3, is DGGITQSPKYLFRKEGQNVTLSCEQNLNHDAMYWYRQDPGQGLRLIYYSQIVNDFQKGDIAEGYSVSREKKESFPLTVTSAQKNPTAFYLCASYTGGRNTEAFFGQGTRLTVV.

V usage is TRBV30 and J usage is TRBJ1-5; maybe TRBD1 (6 bases). Germline lookup yields CDR1 GTSNPN and CDR2 SVGIG (reference sequence). V lost 2 bases and J 7 bases, leaving 12 bases between the germline ends. CDR3 length equals 13 residues. CDR3 region: CAWSKGVWQPQHF. The DNA for the CDR3 is TGTGCCTGGAGTAAGGGGGTTTGGCAGCCCCAGCATTTT.

The rearrangement links TRBV20-1 to TRBJ2-3; TRBD1 matches at 10 bases. The CDR3 has 15 amino acids. V lost 3 bases and J lost 4; bases outside the gene matches: 7. Looked up from germline, CDR1 is DFQATT and CDR2 is SNEGSKA (reference sequence). Here the CDR3 DNA reads TGCAGTGCTAGTTTCGGGACAGGGGTTGCAGATACGCAGTATTTT. Protein: CSASFGTGVADTQYF.

This chain connects TRBV3-1 (or the pseudogene TRBV3-2) to TRBJ1-2, with D perhaps matching TRBD1 (5 bases). V was cut by 2 bases and J by 4 bases, with 17 bases left in between. The CDR3 has 16 residues. Germline assignment: CDR1 LGHDT and CDR2 YNNKEL (reference sequence). The CDR3 DNA sequence: TGTGCCAGCAGCCAATACGGGACTGACTTTTTCTATGGCTACACCTTC. This gives the protein CASSQYGTDFFYGYTF.

The V call is TRBV5-4, the J call TRBJ1-6; D uncertain. The germline gives CDR1 SGHNT, CDR2 YYREEE (reference sequence). V gave up 0 bases and J gave up 4 bases, with 11 bases separating them. The CDR3 spans 16 residues. CDR3 nucleotides: TGTGCCAGCAGCTTGGCCGAGGGCGCTTATAATTCACCCCTCCACTTT. This gives the protein CASSLAEGAYNSPLHF.